What follows are 32 T cell receptor beta chains derived from one specimen sequenced in a study of cytomegalovirus exposure and HLA in healthy donors. Vbeta (60) and Jbeta (13) primers were used in the PCR. Some clones are missing from TCRdb's copy, which holds only in-frame ones; the method was immunoSEQ multiplex PCR. The sample consists of under 200,000 clones, 80% of them appearing once. Sequencing input: PBMCs. Every receptor here comes from a man aged 25-40 years in good health and CMV-seronegative.

The chain combines TRBV23-1 with TRBJ2-5; TRBD2 agrees at 12 bases. TRBV23-1 is given ORF status, its function remaining uncertain. This CDR3 is 20 amino acids long. V shed 2 bases, J shed 0 bases, and the junction held 13 bases outside the gene matches. The DNA for the CDR3 is TGCGCCAGCAGTCAAAGGCCATCCGGGACTAGCGGGCCGTACCAAGAGACCCAGTACTTC. Its protein product is CASSQRPSGTSGPYQETQYF.

The genes are TRBV4-1 and TRBJ1-4; 10 bases are a match to TRBD1. V shed 3 bases and J 9 bases; nucleotides not matched to a gene: 4. The CDR3 totals 14 residues. CDR1 is MGHRA and CDR2 is YSYEKL in the germline V gene. The DNA for the CDR3 is TGCGCCAGCAGCCACCCGGGACAGGGGAAAAAACTGTTTTTT. This sequence encodes CASSHPGQGKKLFF.

This clone was seen a handful of times. The V gene is TRBV11-2, the J gene TRBJ2-7; TRBD1 matches 8 bases. This CDR3 is 14 amino acids long. CDR1 is SGHAT, CDR2 FQNNGV, per germline. V shed 3 bases, J shed 2 bases, and the junction held 3 bases outside the gene matches. CDR3 coding DNA: TGTGCCAGCAGCTTCGGGACAGGTACCTACGAGCAGTACTTC. This encodes CASSFGTGTYEQYF.

The chain uses TRBV5-5 and TRBJ1-1, with 9 nucleotides matching TRBD1. Germline V CDR1 and CDR2: SGHKS, YYEKEE (reference sequence). V lost 1 base and J lost 1; bases outside the gene matches: 5. The length of the CDR3 is 16 residues. The CDR3 region has the DNA TGTGCCAGCAGCTTGCGGGACAGGGCCGCGAACACTGAAGCTTTCTTT. This codes for CASSLRDRAANTEAFF.

This clone was detected once. The chain carries TRBV29-1 and TRBJ1-2, with D unresolved. The CDR3 loop spans 12 amino acids. Germline CDR1 and CDR2: SQVTM and ANQGSEA. V was trimmed by 1 base and J by 13 bases, leaving 16 bases between them. CDR3 DNA: TGCAGCGTTGAAGTGAGCGACGACCTCTGCACCTTC. It is translated as CSVEVSDDLCTF.

This chain connects TRBV7-8 to TRBJ1-4; D may be TRBD1 (5 bases). V lost 1 base and J 8 bases, leaving 14 bases between the germline ends. This CDR3 has 15 amino acids. Germline V CDR1 and CDR2: SGHVS, FQNEAQ. In nucleotides, the CDR3 is TGTGCCAGCAGCTTAGTTCAGGGTTCAGACGAAAAACTGTTTTTT. Translation gives CASSLVQGSDEKLFF.

With respect to this clone: Mismatch with germline at one junction end may stem from a read error. This rearrangement joins TRBV6-5 to TRBJ1-2; weak D call: TRBD1 (6 bases). The CDR3 has 13 amino acids. CDR1 and CDR2 (germline): MNHEY, SVGAGI. The CDR3 sequence: CASYLQPLGDTYF. The CDR3 DNA sequence: TGTGCCAGCTATCTCCAGCCCCTCGGGGACACGTACTTC.

The rearrangement joins TRBV5-5 to TRBJ1-2; the D is unclear. The CDR3 spans 15 residues. Trimming took 1 base from V and 1 from J, leaving 11 bases between them. Germline V gene data show CDR1 as SGHKS and CDR2 as YYEKEE (reference sequence). CDR3 bases: TGTGCCAGCAGCTTGAAAGTTACGGGTAACTATGGCTACACCTTC. It encodes CASSLKVTGNYGYTF.

The table lists this clone with a few counts. This rearrangement joins TRBV25-1 to TRBJ2-2; 10 bases agree with TRBD1. The V and J ends lost 5 bases and 3 bases, in that order; junction bases with no gene match: 3. CDR1 and CDR2 (germline): MGHDK, SYGVNS. The CDR3 is 15 residues long. CDR3 loop: CASSSGTGDTGELFF. In DNA form, the CDR3 reads TGTGCCAGCAGTTCCGGGACAGGGGACACCGGGGAGCTGTTTTTT.

This clone was observed a handful of times. The rearrangement links TRBV30 to TRBJ1-2; unclear D gene. The CDR3 covers 15 residues. V gave up 2 bases and J gave up 8 bases, with 21 bases separating them. The germline CDR1 and CDR2 sequences are GTSNPN and SVGIG (reference sequence). This CDR3 is CAWSLKAGISGGYTF. CDR3 in DNA: TGTGCCTGGAGTTTGAAAGCGGGAATCTCGGGGGGCTACACCTTC.

The gene calls are TRBV18 and TRBJ2-3; 14 positions match TRBD2. Germline V lookup: CDR1 KGHSH, CDR2 LQKENI. V trimming: 4 bases; J trimming: 6 bases; junction bases outside the gene matches: 6. This CDR3 has 16 amino acids. The CDR3 DNA is TGTGCCAGCTCACGCCGCGGACTAGCGGGAGGCGATACGCAGTATTTT. Translation gives CASSRRGLAGGDTQYF.

V usage is TRBV5-6 and J usage is TRBJ1-1; D not certain. The CDR3 extends over 18 amino acids. Germline CDR1 reads SGHDT; CDR2 reads YYEEEE. Deletions cut 0 bases from V and 0 bases from J, with 18 bases between. The CDR3 nucleotides read TGTGCCAGCAGCTTGGATTTCGGTTCCCCCAATGTGAACACTGAAGCTTTCTTT. This codes for CASSLDFGSPNVNTEAFF.

The chain carries TRBV7-8 and TRBJ2-2; 7 nucleotides line up with TRBD2. The CDR3 loop spans 14 amino acids. CDR1 and CDR2 from the germline V gene are SGHVS and FQNEAQ. The junction had 5 bases not matched to a gene; V was cut back by 5 bases and J by 5 bases. CDR3 nucleotide sequence: TGTGCCAGCAGCCCGGGACTAAGAACCGGGGAGCTGTTTTTT. Encoded protein: CASSPGLRTGELFF.

This chain uses TRBV5-6 with TRBJ1-2; the D gene is possibly TRBD1 (6 bases). The germline CDR1 and CDR2 sequences are SGHDT and YYEEEE. The CDR3 sequence is 13 residues long. Between the trimmed V and J ends, which lost 3 bases and 14 bases, there was a span of 20 bases. The CDR3 is CASSSRLGGTLTF. CDR3 in DNA: TGTGCCAGCAGCTCTCGGTTAGGGGGTACTCTAACCTTC. Full variable domain (rest looked up from reference TRBV5-6 and TRBJ1-2): DAGVTQSPTHLIKTRGQQVTLRCSPKSGHDTVSWYQQALGQGPQFIFQYYEEEERQRGNFPDRFSGHQFPNYSSELNVNALLLGDSALYLCASSSRLGGTLTFGSGTRLTVV.

The rearrangement joins TRBV30 to TRBJ2-3, with D possibly being TRBD1 (6 bases). In germline, CDR1 is GTSNPN, CDR2 SVGIG (reference sequence). This CDR3 has 16 amino acids. The ends were cut back, 1 base at V and 1 base at J, with 15 bases in the middle. CDR3 region: CAWSGVGGVGTDTQYF. As DNA, the CDR3 is TGTGCCTGGAGTGGTGTAGGGGGTGTGGGCACAGATACGCAGTATTTT.

The CDR3 region has the DNA TGTGCCAGCTCGACGCAGGACTCTAGCTACACCTTC. This translates into CASSTQDSSYTF. The rearrangement joins TRBV18 to TRBJ1-2; no clear D gene. V shed 6 bases and J shed 9 bases, with 14 bases lying between them. Germline CDR1 reads KGHSH; CDR2 reads LQKENI. The CDR3 has 12 residues.

The chain has TRBV12-5 and TRBJ2-1; D might be TRBD2 (6 bases). Germline lookup yields CDR1 LGHNT and CDR2 FRNRAP. The CDR3 totals 12 residues. V lost 4 bases and J lost 10, with 11 bases in between. For the CDR3, the DNA is TGTGCTAGTGGTTCCTCTGGGAGGGAGCAGTTCTTC. Protein product: CASGSSGREQFF.

On this clone: One junction end does not reproduce the germline sequence, and a read error may be involved. This chain connects TRBV7-9 to TRBJ1-5; D is ambiguous. CDR1 and CDR2 from the germline V gene are SEHNR and FQNEAQ (reference sequence). The CDR3 has 14 residues. This chain's CDR3 is CASGLGGLSQPQHF. In DNA form, the CDR3 reads TGTGCCAGCGGCTTAGGAGGGTTAAGTCAGCCCCAGCATTTT.

A single count supports this clone. The gene calls are TRBV7-3 and TRBJ2-2, with 9 bases aligning to TRBD1. Germline assignment: CDR1 SGHTA and CDR2 FQGTGA. Trimming took 4 bases from V and 3 from J; bases not matched to a gene: 0. The CDR3 has 14 amino acids. CDR3 protein: CASSWTGDTGELFF. CDR3 in DNA: TGTGCCAGCAGCTGGACAGGGGACACCGGGGAGCTGTTTTTT.

The chain recombines TRBV19 with TRBJ1-1, with D unclear. The V end lost 8 bases, the J end lost 4 bases, and 17 bases lay between the germline ends. Looked up from germline, CDR1 is LNHDA and CDR2 is SQIVND (reference sequence). The CDR3 loop spans 14 amino acids. The CDR3, as DNA: TGTGCCAGTGGTCGGTATCTCATCGCCACTGAAGCTTTCTTT. It codes for CASGRYLIATEAFF.

DNA for the CDR3: TGTGCCAGCAGCGTAGGGACTTCCAGCACAGATACGCAGTATTTT. Its translation: CASSVGTSSTDTQYF. The chain carries TRBV9 and TRBJ2-3, with D tentatively TRBD2 (5 bases). Germline CDR1 reads SGDLS; CDR2 reads YYNGEE. The CDR3 sequence is 15 residues long. V was pared by 0 bases and J by 0 bases, with 8 bases between.

The chain combines TRBV11-1 with TRBJ1-1; D is perhaps TRBD1 (6 bases). The CDR3 length is 14 residues. Trimming pared 8 bases from V and 5 bases from J, leaving 18 bases between. CDR1 and CDR2 (germline): SGHAT, FQDESV (reference sequence). The chain's CDR3 is CASDFDRRRTEAFF. The CDR3 DNA is TGTGCCAGCGACTTTGACAGGAGGCGGACTGAAGCTTTCTTT.

The J gene is TRBJ2-1, the V gene TRBV28, with 7 nucleotides matching TRBD2. The CDR3 has 14 amino acids. V lost 3 bases, J lost 6 bases, and 5 bases stayed unmatched. Germline-derived CDR1 and CDR2 are MDHEN and SYDVKM. CDR3: CASSFLAVVNEQFF. Here the CDR3 DNA reads TGTGCCAGCAGTTTCCTAGCGGTGGTCAATGAGCAGTTCTTC.

The chain carries TRBV5-8 and TRBJ1-6, with a tentative D call TRBD1 (5 bases). Germline assignment: CDR1 SGHTS and CDR2 YDEGEE. The CDR3 length is 12 residues. V was clipped by 5 bases and J by 9 bases, with 9 bases between them. CDR3 in amino acids: CASRRGFSPLHF. CDR3 sequence (DNA): TGTGCCAGCAGGCGGGGGTTTTCACCCCTCCACTTT.

The chain links TRBV4-1 to TRBJ1-5; D is uncertain. Germline CDR1 and CDR2: MGHRA and YSYEKL. The CDR3 length is 17 residues. V was pared by 2 bases and J by 2 bases, with 16 bases between. CDR3 loop: CASSQFFPGLGNQPQHF. The CDR3 coding sequence is TGCGCCAGCAGCCAATTTTTTCCAGGTTTGGGCAATCAGCCCCAGCATTTT.

CDR3 DNA sequence: TGTGCCAGCAACCCTTTTACTGTAAAACAGGGCTCGAACACTGAAGCTTTCTTT. It translates to CASNPFTVKQGSNTEAFF. The V call is TRBV28, the J call TRBJ1-1, with TRBD1 as a possible D gene (6 bases). With 7 bases removed from V and 1 base from J, the gap between germline ends came to 25 bases. This CDR3 comprises 18 residues. Germline V gene data show CDR1 as MDHEN and CDR2 as SYDVKM.

The chain employs TRBV25-1 and TRBJ1-6; 8 nucleotides agree with TRBD1. The CDR3 has 17 residues. Germline CDR1 and CDR2: MGHDK and SYGVNS. The V gene end was trimmed by 6 bases and the J gene end by 7 bases; junction bases not matched to a gene: 14. CDR3 coding DNA: TGTGCCAGCAGACAGTCGACCGGGACAGGATCCAATTCACCCCTCCACTTT. It encodes CASRQSTGTGSNSPLHF.

The CDR3 reads CASSLHRLAAGTDTQYF. The CDR3 nucleotides read TGCGCCAGCAGCCTCCATCGGCTAGCGGCGGGGACAGATACGCAGTATTTT. The chain uses TRBV5-1 and TRBJ2-3; 7 bases are a match to TRBD2. The CDR3 sequence is 17 residues long. The germline V gene has CDR1 SGHRS and CDR2 YFSETQ. The V segment lost 4 bases and the J segment 3 bases; nucleotides outside the gene matches: 14.

The gene calls are TRBV28 and TRBJ1-5, with TRBD1 as a possible D gene (6 bases). Germline V gives CDR1 MDHEN, CDR2 SYDVKM. The germline V and J ends were trimmed by 3 bases and 4 bases, with 10 bases remaining between them. CDR3 size: 14 residues. CDR3 residues: CASSFRGWNQPQHF. CDR3 nucleotide sequence: TGTGCCAGCAGTTTCAGGGGATGGAATCAGCCCCAGCATTTT. The whole variable domain, filled in from reference TRBV28 and TRBJ1-5, reads DVKVTQSSRYLVKRTGEKVFLECVQDMDHENMFWYRQDPGLGLRLIYFSYDVKMKEKGDIPEGYSVSREKKERFSLILESASTNQTSMYLCASSFRGWNQPQHFGDGTRLSIL.

This chain joins TRBV9 and TRBJ1-3; D is unresolved. Germline lookup yields CDR1 SGDLS and CDR2 YYNGEE. The CDR3 is 13 residues long. The V gene lost 3 bases and the J gene lost 1 base, with 5 bases spanning the gap. The CDR3 nucleotides are TGTGCCAGCAGCGACGGGTCTGGAAACACCATATATTTT. This encodes CASSDGSGNTIYF.

The V call is TRBV28, the J call TRBJ1-5; 8 bases agree with TRBD1. The germline CDR1 and CDR2 sequences are MDHEN and SYDVKM. The V segment lost 1 base and the J segment 7 bases; nucleotides outside the gene matches: 12. The CDR3 consists of 17 residues. CDR3 amino acids: CASSLLFPTGEGQPQHF. As DNA, the CDR3 is TGTGCCAGCAGTTTATTATTTCCGACAGGGGAGGGACAGCCCCAGCATTTT.

The rearrangement links TRBV2 to TRBJ2-7; a possible D gene is TRBD1 (6 bases). Trimming pared 6 bases from V and 2 bases from J, leaving 20 bases between. Looked up from germline, CDR1 is SNHLY and CDR2 is FYNNEI. CDR3 length: 16 residues. The CDR3 DNA sequence: TGTGCCAGCAGCCCGGGACACTCTGGGGTAACCTACGAGCAGTACTTC. It is translated as CASSPGHSGVTYEQYF.